The sequence of this T cell receptor (beta chain) was determined in a study of CD8 T cells in Susac syndrome. Turning to the study itself: Patients with Susac syndrome were therapy-naive, on corticosteroids, or on intravenous immunoglobulin alone at the time that blood was drawn. Points from the study as a whole: Individuals included in the TCR sequencing and HLA analysis were acknowledged by the study to be relatively few in number.

CD8+ and CD4+ blood T cells underwent TCR beta sequencing. The patients with Susac syndrome satisfied recently defined diagnostic criteria for either definite or probable disease. RNA was extracted with the RNeasy kit, and a quantity of roughly 0.45 to 1 ug was reverse transcribed using random hexamers. Via MiXCR, TCRdb re-called the immunoSEQ multiplex PCR reads, giving one row per CDR3 protein. Found here are 77,000 or so distinct CDR3 sequences, 93% of them singletons; the top ten hold roughly 0.5%. For this clonotype: Its antigen remains unknown.

The sample comprised CD4+ T cells from PBMCs. This TCR derives from a human donor with Susac syndrome.

This chain's CDR3 is CASSYSGDNSPLHF. The CDR3 DNA reads as TGTGCCAGCAGTTACAGCGGAGATAATTCACCCCTCCACTTT. The V call is TRBV6-5, the J call TRBJ1-6; D remains unclear. Germline V gene data show CDR1 as MNHEY and CDR2 as SVGAGI. The germline V and J ends were trimmed by 2 bases and 5 bases, with 7 bases remaining between them. The length of the CDR3 is 14 residues.